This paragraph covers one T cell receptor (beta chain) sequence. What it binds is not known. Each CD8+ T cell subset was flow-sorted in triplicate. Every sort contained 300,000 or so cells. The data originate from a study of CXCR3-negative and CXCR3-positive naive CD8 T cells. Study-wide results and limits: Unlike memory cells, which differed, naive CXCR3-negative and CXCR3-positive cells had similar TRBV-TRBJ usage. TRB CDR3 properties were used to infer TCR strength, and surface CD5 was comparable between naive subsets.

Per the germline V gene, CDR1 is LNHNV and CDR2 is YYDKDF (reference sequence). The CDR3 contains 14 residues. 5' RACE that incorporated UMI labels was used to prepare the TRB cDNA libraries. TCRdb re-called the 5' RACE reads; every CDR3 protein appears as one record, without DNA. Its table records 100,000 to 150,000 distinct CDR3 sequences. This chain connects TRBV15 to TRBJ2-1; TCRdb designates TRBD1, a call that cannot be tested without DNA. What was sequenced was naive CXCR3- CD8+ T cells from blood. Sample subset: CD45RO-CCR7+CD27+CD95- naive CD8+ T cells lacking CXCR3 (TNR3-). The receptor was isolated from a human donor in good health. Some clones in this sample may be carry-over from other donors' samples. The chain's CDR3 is CATSRRRGGNEQFF. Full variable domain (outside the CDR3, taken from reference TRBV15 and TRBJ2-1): DAMVIQNPRYQVTQFGKPVTLSCSQTLNHNVMYWYQQKSSQAPKLLFHYYDKDFNNEADTPDNFQSRRPNTSFCFLDIRSPGLGDTAMYLCATSRRRGGNEQFFGPGTRLTVL.